This T cell receptor (beta chain) comes out of a study of shared clonotypes between healthy human individuals. General study points: Several donors shared approximately 5% of their naive CD4 clonotypes.

Profiled with immunoSEQ multiplex PCR; TCRdb holds only in-frame clones, not every one. The repertoire holds over 2 million clones, with roughly 94% as singletons. V gave up 2 bases and J gave up 0 bases, with 14 bases separating them. Per the germline V gene, CDR1 is MGHRA and CDR2 is YSYEKL. The CDR3 is 17 amino acids. Worth noting for this clone: Its target is not known.

The chain recombines TRBV4-1 with TRBJ2-4; D possibly corresponds to TRBD1 (5 bases). This TCR was sampled from a man aged 18-30 years in good health. What was sequenced was naive CD4+ T cells sorted from blood. As for subset: CD45RA+ positively selected. CDR3 sequence reads: CASSQLGAETAKNIQYF. The CDR3 bases are TGCGCCAGCAGCCAATTAGGGGCCGAGACAGCCAAAAACATTCAGTACTTC.